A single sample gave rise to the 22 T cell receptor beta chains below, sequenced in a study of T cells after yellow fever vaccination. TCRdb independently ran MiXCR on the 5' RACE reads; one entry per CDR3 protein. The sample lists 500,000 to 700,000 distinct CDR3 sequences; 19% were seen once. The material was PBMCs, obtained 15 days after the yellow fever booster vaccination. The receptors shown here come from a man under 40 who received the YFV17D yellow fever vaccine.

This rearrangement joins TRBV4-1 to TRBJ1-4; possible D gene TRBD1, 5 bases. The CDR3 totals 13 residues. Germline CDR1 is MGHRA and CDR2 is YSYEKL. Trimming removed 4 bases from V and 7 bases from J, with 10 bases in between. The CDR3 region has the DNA TGCGCCAGCAGCCGGACAAGGAGTGAAAAACTGTTTTTT. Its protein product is CASSRTRSEKLFF.

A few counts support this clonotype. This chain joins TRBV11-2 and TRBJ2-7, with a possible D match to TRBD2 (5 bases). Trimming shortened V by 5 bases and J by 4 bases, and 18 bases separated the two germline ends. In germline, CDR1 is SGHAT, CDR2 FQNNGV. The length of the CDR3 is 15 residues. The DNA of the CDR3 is TGTGCCAGCAGCCCCCCCGGGGTAGCGCAGTACGAGCAGTACTTC. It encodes CASSPPGVAQYEQYF.

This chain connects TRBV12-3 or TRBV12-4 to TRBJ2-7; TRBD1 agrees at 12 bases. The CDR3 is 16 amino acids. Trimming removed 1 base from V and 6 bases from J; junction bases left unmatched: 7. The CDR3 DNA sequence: TGTGCCAGCAGTTTAGTTGGGACAGGGGGCAAGGGCGAGCAGTACTTC. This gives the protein CASSLVGTGGKGEQYF.

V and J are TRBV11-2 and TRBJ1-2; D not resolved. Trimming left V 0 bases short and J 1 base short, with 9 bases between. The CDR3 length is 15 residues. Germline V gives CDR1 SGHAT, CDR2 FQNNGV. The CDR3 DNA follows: TGTGCCAGCAGCTTAGATTTCGGAGATAACTATGGCTACACCTTC. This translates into CASSLDFGDNYGYTF.

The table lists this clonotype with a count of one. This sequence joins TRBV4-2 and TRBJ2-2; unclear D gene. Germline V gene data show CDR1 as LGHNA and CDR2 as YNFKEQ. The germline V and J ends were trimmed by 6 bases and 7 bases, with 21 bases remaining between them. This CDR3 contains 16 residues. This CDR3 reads CASRLSSWKLVGELFF. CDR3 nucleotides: TGTGCCAGCAGGTTGTCTTCCTGGAAACTGGTCGGGGAGCTGTTTTTT.

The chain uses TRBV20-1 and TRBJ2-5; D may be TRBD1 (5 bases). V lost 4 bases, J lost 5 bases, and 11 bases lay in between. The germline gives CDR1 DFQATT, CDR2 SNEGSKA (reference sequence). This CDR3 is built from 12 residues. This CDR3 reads CSAKMGPETQYF. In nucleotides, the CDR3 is TGCAGTGCTAAAATGGGGCCTGAGACCCAGTACTTC.

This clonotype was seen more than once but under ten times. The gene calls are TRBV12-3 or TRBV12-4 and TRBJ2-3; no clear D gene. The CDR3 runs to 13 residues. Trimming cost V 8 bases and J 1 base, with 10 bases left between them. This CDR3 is CASGQHRTDTQYF. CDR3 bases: TGTGCCAGCGGGCAGCACCGCACAGATACGCAGTATTTT.

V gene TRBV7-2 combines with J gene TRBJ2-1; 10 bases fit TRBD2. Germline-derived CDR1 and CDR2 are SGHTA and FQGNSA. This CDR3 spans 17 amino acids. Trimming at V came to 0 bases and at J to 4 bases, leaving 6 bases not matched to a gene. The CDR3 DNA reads TGTGCCAGCAGCTTAGCGCTAGAGACTAGCGGGTACAATGAGCAGTTCTTC. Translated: CASSLALETSGYNEQFF.

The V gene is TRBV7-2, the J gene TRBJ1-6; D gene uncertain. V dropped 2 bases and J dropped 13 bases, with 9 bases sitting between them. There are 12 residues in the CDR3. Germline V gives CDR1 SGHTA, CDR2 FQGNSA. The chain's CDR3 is CASSLIGSPLHF. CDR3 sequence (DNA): TGTGCCAGCAGCTTAATTGGCTCTCCCCTCCACTTT.

DNA of the CDR3: TGCAGTGCTAGAGCTTCAACCGGGACTAGCGGGTACAATGAGCAGTTCTTC. Residues: CSARASTGTSGYNEQFF. The V call is TRBV20-1, the J call TRBJ2-1; TRBD2 matches at 12 bases. Germline V CDR1 and CDR2: DFQATT, SNEGSKA (reference sequence). The V gene end was trimmed by 1 base and the J gene end by 4 bases; junction bases not matched to a gene: 8. CDR3 length: 17 amino acids.

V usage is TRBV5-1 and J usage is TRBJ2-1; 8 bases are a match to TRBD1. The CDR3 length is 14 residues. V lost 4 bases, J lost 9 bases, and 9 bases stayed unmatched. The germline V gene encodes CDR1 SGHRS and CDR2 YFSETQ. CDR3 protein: CASSQGQGRGEQFF. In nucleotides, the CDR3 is TGCGCCAGCAGCCAAGGACAGGGTCGTGGTGAGCAGTTCTTC.

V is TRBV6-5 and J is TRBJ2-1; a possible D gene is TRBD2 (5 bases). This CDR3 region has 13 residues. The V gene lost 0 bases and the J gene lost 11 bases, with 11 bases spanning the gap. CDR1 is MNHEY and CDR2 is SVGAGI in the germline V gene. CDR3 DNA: TGTGCCAGCAGTTACTCGATAGCTAGCCAGCAGTTCTTC. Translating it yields CASSYSIASQQFF.

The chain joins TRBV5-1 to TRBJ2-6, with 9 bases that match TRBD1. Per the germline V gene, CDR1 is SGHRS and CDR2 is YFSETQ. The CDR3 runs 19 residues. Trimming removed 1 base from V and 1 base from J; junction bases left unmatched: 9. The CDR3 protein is CASSLHGDRVFSGANVLTF. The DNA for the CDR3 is TGCGCCAGCAGCTTGCACGGGGACAGGGTTTTTTCTGGGGCCAACGTCCTGACTTTC.

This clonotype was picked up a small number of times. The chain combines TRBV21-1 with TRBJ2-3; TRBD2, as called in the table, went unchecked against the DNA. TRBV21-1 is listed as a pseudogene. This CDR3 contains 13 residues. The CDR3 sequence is CARVRVSTDTQYF. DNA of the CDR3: TGTGCCAGGGTGAGGGTGAGCACAGATACGCAGTATTTT.

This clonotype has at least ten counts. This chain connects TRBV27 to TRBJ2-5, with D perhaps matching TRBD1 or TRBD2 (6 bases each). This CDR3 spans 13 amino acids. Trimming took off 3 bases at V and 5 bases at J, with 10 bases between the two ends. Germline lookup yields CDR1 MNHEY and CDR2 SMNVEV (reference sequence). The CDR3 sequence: CASSFGGGETQYF. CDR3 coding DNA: TGTGCCAGCAGTTTCGGAGGGGGGGAGACCCAGTACTTC.

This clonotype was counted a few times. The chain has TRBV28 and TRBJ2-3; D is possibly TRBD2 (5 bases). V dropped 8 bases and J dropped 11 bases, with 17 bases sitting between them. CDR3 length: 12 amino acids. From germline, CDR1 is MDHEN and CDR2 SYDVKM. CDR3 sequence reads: CASGLTEGGQYF. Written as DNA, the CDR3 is TGTGCCAGCGGCTTGACTGAGGGCGGGCAGTATTTT.

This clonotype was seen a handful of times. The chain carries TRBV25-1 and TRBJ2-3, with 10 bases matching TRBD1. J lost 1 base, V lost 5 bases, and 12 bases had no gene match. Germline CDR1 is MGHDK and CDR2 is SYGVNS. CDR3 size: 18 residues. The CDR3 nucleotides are TGTGCCAGCAGTCCAATTCCGGGACAGGGGTCCCGCACAGATACGCAGTATTTT. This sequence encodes CASSPIPGQGSRTDTQYF.

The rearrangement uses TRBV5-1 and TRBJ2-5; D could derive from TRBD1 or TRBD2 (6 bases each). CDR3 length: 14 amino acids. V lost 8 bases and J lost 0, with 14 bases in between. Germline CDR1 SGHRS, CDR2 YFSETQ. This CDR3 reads CASTPGADQETQYF. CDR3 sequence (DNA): TGCGCCAGTACCCCGGGGGCGGACCAAGAGACCCAGTACTTC.

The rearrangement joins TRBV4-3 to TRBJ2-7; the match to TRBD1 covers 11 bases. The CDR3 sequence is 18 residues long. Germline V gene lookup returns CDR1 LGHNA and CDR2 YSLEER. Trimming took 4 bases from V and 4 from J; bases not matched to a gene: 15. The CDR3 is CASSPNPARTGGIYEQYF. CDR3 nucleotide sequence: TGCGCCAGCAGCCCGAACCCTGCTCGGACAGGGGGCATATACGAGCAGTACTTC.

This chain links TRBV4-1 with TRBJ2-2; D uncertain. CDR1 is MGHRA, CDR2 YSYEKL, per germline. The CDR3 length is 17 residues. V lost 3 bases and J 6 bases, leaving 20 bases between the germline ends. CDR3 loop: CASSHDPGPFVPGELFF. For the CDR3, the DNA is TGCGCCAGCAGCCATGACCCCGGGCCGTTCGTGCCCGGGGAGCTGTTTTTT.

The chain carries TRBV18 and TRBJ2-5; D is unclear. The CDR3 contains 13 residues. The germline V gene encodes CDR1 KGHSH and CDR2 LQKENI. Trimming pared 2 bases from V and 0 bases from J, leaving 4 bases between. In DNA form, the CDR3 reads TGTGCCAGCTCACCATACAACCAAGAGACCCAGTACTTC. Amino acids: CASSPYNQETQYF.

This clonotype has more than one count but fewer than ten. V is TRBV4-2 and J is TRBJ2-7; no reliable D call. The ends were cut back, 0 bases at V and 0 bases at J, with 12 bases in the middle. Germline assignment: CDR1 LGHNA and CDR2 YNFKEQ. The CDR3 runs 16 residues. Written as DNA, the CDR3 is TGTGCCAGCAGCCAAGAATGGCAGTTAAGCTCCTACGAGCAGTACTTC. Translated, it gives CASSQEWQLSSYEQYF.